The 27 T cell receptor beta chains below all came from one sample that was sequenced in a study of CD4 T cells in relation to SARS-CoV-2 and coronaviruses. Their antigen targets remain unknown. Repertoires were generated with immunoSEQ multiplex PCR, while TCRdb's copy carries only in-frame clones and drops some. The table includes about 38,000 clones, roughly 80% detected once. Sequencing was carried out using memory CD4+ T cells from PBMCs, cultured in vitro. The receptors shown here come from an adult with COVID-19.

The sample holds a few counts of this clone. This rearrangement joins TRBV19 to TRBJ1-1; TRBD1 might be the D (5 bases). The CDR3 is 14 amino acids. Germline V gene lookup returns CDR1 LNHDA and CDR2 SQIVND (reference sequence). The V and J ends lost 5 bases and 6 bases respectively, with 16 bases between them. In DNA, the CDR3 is TGTGCCAGTAGTGACCGGGACGGAAAGGCTGAAGCTTTCTTT. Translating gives CASSDRDGKAEAFF. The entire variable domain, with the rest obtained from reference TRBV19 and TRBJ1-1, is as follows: DGGITQSPKYLFRKEGQNVTLSCEQNLNHDAMYWYRQDPGQGLRLIYYSQIVNDFQKGDIAEGYSVSREKKESFPLTVTSAQKNPTAFYLCASSDRDGKAEAFFGQGTRLTVV.

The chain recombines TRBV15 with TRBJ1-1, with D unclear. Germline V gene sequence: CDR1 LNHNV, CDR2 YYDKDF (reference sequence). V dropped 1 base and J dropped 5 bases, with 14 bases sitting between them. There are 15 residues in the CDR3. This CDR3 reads CATSRGKEPGTEAFF. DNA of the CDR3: TGTGCCACCAGCAGAGGCAAGGAGCCAGGAACTGAAGCTTTCTTT.

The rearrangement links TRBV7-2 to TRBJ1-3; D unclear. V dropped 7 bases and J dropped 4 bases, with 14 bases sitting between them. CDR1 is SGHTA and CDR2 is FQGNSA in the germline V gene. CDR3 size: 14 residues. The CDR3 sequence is CASNGSISGNTIYF. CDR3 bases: TGTGCCAGCAACGGGAGTATCTCAGGAAACACCATATATTTT.

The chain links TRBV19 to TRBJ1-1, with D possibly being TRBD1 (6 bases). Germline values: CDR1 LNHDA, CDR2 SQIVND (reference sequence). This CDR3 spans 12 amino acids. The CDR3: CGSGEAYTEAFF. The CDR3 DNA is TGTGGCTCAGGGGAGGCCTACACTGAAGCTTTCTTT.

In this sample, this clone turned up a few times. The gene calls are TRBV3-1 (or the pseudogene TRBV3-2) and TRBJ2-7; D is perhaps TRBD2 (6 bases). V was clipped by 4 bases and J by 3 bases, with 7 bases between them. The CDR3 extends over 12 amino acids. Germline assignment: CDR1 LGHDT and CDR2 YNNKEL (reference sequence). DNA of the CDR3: TGTGCCAGCAGCCGGGGGGTCTACGAGCAGTACTTC. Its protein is CASSRGVYEQYF.

The CDR3 region has the DNA TGTGCCAGTAGTATATATTTTTTTTGGAACTCATACTTAACTTACTACGAGCAGTACTTC. This translates into CASSIYFFWNSYLTYYEQYF. The chain has TRBV19 and TRBJ2-7; no reliable D call. V lost 2 bases and J 3 bases, leaving 29 bases between the germline ends. The germline gives CDR1 LNHDA, CDR2 SQIVND (reference sequence). The CDR3 runs 20 residues. The whole variable domain, filled in from reference TRBV19 and TRBJ2-7, reads DGGITQSPKYLFRKEGQNVTLSCEQNLNHDAMYWYRQDPGQGLRLIYYSQIVNDFQKGDIAEGYSVSREKKESFPLTVTSAQKNPTAFYLCASSIYFFWNSYLTYYEQYFGPGTRLTVT.

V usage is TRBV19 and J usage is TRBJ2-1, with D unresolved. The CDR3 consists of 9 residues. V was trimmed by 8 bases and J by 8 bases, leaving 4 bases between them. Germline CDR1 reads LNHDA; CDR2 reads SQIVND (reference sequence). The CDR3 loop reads CASWYEQFF. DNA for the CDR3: TGTGCCAGTTGGTATGAGCAGTTCTTC. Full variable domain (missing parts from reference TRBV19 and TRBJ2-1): DGGITQSPKYLFRKEGQNVTLSCEQNLNHDAMYWYRQDPGQGLRLIYYSQIVNDFQKGDIAEGYSVSREKKESFPLTVTSAQKNPTAFYLCASWYEQFFGPGTRLTVL.

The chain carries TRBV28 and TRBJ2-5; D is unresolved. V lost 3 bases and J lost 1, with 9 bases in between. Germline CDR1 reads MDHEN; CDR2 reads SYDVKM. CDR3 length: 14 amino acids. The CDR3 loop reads CASSFGGTQETQYF. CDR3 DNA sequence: TGTGCCAGCAGTTTCGGCGGTACCCAAGAGACCCAGTACTTC. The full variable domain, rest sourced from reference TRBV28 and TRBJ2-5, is DVKVTQSSRYLVKRTGEKVFLECVQDMDHENMFWYRQDPGLGLRLIYFSYDVKMKEKGDIPEGYSVSREKKERFSLILESASTNQTSMYLCASSFGGTQETQYFGPGTRLLVL.

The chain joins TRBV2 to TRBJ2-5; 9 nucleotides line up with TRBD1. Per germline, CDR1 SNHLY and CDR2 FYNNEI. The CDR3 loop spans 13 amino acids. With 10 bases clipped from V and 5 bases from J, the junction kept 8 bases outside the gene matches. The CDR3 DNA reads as TGTGCCACGGAACAGGGGGCGAGGGAGACCCAGTACTTC. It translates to CATEQGARETQYF. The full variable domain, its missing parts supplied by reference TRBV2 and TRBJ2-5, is EPEVTQTPSHQVTQMGQEVILRCVPISNHLYFYWYRQILGQKVEFLVSFYNNEISEKSEIFDDQFSVERPDGSNFTLKIRSTKLEDSAMYFCATEQGARETQYFGPGTRLLVL.

CDR3 nucleotides: TGTGCCAGCCGGGGGGGGGATGAGCAGTACTTC. Translated: CASRGGDEQYF. The chain joins TRBV2 to TRBJ2-7; 8 bases are a match to TRBD2. The CDR3 sequence is 11 residues long. The V segment lost 8 bases and the J segment 7 bases; nucleotides outside the gene matches: 4. Germline CDR1 SNHLY, CDR2 FYNNEI.

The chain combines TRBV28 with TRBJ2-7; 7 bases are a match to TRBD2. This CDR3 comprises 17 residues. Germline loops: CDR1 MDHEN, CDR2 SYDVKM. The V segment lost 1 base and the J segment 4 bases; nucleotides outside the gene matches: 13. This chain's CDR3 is CASSLYGDGGSMYEQYF. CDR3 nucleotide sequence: TGTGCCAGCAGTTTATACGGCGATGGCGGGAGTATGTACGAGCAGTACTTC.

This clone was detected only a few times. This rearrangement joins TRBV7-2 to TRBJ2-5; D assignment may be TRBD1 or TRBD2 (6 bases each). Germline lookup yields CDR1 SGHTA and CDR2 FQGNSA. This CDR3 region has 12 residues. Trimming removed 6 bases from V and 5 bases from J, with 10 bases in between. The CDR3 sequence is CASSRRGETQYF. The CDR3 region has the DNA TGTGCCAGCAGTCGGAGGGGGGAGACCCAGTACTTC.

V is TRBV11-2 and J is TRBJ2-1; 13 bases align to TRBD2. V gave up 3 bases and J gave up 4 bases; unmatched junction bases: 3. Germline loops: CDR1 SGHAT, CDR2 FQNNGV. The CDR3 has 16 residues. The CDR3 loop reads CASSLTSGRTYNEQFF. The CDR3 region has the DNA TGTGCCAGCAGCTTGACTAGCGGGAGGACGTACAATGAGCAGTTCTTC.

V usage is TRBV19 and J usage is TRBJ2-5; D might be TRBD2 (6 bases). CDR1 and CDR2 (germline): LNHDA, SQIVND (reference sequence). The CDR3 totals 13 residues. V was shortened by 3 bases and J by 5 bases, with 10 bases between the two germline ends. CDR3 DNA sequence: TGTGCCAGTAGTATCTCTCGGGGGGAGACCCAGTACTTC. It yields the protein CASSISRGETQYF.

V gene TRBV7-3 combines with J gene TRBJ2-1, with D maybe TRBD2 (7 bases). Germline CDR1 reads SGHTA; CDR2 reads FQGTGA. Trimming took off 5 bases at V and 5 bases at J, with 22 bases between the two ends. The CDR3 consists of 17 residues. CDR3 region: CASSTKGGGSIDNEQFF. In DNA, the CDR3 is TGTGCCAGCAGCACCAAGGGGGGCGGGAGTATCGACAATGAGCAGTTCTTC. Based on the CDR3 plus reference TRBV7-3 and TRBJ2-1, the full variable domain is GAGVSQTPSNKVTEKGKYVELRCDPISGHTALYWYRQSLGQGPEFLIYFQGTGAADDSGLPNDRFFAVRPEGSVSTLKIQRTERGDSAVYLCASSTKGGGSIDNEQFFGPGTRLTVL.

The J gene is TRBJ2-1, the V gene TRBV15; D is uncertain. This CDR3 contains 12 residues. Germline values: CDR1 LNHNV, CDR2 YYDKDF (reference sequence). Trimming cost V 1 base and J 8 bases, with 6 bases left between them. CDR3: CATSRGVDEQFF. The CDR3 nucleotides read TGTGCCACCAGCAGAGGGGTCGATGAGCAGTTCTTC.

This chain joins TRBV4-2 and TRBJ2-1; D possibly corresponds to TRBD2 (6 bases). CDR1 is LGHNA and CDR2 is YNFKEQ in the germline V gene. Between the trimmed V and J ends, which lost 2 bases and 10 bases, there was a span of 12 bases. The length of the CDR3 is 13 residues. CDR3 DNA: TGTGCCAGCAGCCAATCGGGACTTCGGGAGCAGTTCTTC. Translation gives CASSQSGLREQFF.

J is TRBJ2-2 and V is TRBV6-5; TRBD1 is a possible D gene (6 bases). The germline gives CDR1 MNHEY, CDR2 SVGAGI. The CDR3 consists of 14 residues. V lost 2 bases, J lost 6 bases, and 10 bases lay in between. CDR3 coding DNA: TGTGCCAGCAGTTACAGGGGGAAGGCCGGGGAGCTGTTTTTT. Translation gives CASSYRGKAGELFF.

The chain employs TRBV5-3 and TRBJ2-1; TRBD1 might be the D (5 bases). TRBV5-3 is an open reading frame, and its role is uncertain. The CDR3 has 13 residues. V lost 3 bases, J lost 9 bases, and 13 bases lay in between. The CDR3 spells CARSWGPRCEQFF. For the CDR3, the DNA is TGTGCCAGAAGCTGGGGCCCGCGGTGTGAGCAGTTCTTC.

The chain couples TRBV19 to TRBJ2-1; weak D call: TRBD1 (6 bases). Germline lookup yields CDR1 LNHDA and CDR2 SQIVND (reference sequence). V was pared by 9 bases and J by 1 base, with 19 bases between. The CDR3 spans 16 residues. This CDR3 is CARRERTASSYNEQFF. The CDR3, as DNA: TGTGCCAGGAGGGAAAGGACAGCATCTTCCTACAATGAGCAGTTCTTC.

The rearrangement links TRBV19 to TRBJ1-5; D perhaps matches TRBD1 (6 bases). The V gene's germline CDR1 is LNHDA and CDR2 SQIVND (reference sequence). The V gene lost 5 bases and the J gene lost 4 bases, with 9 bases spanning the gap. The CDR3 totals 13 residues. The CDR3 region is CASSQDSNQPQHF. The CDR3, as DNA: TGTGCCAGTAGTCAGGACAGTAATCAGCCCCAGCATTTT.

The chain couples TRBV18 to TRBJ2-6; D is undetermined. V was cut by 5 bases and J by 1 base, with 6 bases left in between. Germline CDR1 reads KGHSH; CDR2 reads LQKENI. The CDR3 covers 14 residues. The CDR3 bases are TGTGCCAGCTCAGAAACGTCTGGGGCCAACGTCCTGACTTTC. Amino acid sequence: CASSETSGANVLTF. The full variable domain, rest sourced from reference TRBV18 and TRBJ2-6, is NAGVMQNPRHLVRRRGQEARLRCSPMKGHSHVYWYRQLPEEGLKFMVYLQKENIIDESGMPKERFSAEFPKEGPSILRIQQVVRGDSAAYFCASSETSGANVLTFGAGSRLTVL.

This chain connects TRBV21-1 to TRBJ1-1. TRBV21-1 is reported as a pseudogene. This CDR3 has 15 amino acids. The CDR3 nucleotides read TGTGCCAGCAGCAGGGAAAGGCGCACCCACTTGCGATCTTTCTTT. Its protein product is CASSRERRTHLRSFF.

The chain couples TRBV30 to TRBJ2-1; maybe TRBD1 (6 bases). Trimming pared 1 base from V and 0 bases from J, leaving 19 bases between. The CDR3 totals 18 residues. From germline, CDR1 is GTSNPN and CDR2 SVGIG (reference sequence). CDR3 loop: CAWSAGGQLRSSYNEQFF. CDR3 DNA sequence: TGTGCCTGGAGTGCCGGCGGACAGCTCCGAAGCTCCTACAATGAGCAGTTCTTC. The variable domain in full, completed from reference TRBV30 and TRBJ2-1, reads SQTIHQWPATLVQPVGSPLSLECTVEGTSNPNLYWYRQAAGRGLQLLFYSVGIGQISSEVPQNLSASRPQDRQFILSSKKLLLSDSGFYLCAWSAGGQLRSSYNEQFFGPGTRLTVL.

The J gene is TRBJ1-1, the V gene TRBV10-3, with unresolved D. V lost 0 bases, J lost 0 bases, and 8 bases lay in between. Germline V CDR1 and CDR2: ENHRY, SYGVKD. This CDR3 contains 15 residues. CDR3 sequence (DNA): TGTGCCATCAGTGAGTCCGGACGGATGAACACTGAAGCTTTCTTT. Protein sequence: CAISESGRMNTEAFF.

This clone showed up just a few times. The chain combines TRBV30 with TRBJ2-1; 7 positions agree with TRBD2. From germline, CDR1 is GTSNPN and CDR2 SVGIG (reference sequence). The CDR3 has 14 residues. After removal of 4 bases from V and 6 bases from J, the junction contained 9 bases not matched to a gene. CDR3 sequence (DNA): TGTGCCTGGAACCGGGGAGGGTTCGCCAATGAGCAGTTCTTC. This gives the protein CAWNRGGFANEQFF.

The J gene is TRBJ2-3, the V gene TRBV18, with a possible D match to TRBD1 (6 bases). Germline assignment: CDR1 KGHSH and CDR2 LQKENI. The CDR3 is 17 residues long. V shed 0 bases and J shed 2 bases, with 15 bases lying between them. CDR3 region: CASSPPFAGVDTDTQYF. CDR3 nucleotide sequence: TGTGCCAGCTCACCACCCTTCGCAGGGGTGGACACAGATACGCAGTATTTT.